Each of the 3 T cell receptor beta chains below was sequenced from the same sample in a study of monozygotic twins with inflammatory bowel disease. TCRdb re-analyzed the 5' RACE reads; it lists each CDR3 protein once, without DNA. This sample's table reports 140,000 to 150,000 distinct CDR3 sequences. The sequencing input was blood. These receptors all stem from a human donor with ulcerative colitis or Crohn's disease, or a healthy co-twin of an affected twin (not recorded which).

The chain carries TRBV29-1 and TRBJ1-3; TCRdb reports TRBD1, a call that lacks DNA to check it against. This CDR3 comprises 13 residues. The germline CDR1 and CDR2 sequences are SQVTM and ANQGSEA. The CDR3: CSVEGTAGNTIYF.

The chain employs TRBV5-4 and TRBJ1-1. Germline V lookup: CDR1 SGHNT, CDR2 YYREEE (reference sequence). The CDR3 has 12 amino acids. The chain's CDR3 is CASNLGGGEAFF.

The chain has TRBV20-1 and TRBJ2-1; TCRdb returns TRBD2, unconfirmable since there is no DNA. Per the germline V gene, CDR1 is DFQATT and CDR2 is SNEGSKA (reference sequence). The CDR3 is 13 residues long. The CDR3 sequence is CSASALADNEQFF.